This T cell receptor (beta chain) originates from a study of vaccination effects on CD4 cells after COVID-19. Of note for this clone: Its target is not known.

Sequencing used immunoSEQ multiplex PCR; TCRdb keeps in-frame clones, though not all of them. The profile shows 70,000 to 95,000 clones, 77% of them singletons. ViraFEST used viral peptide pools to expand antigen-specific CD4+ T cells before sequencing. The culture ran for roughly 10 days before CD4+ T cells were isolated. Everyone in the study got two shots of either the BNT162b2 or mRNA-1273 vaccine. This CDR3 comprises 13 residues. Trimming stripped 11 bases from V and 2 bases from J, with 15 bases between. V usage is TRBV23-1 and J usage is TRBJ1-1, with unresolved D. TRBV23-1 is noted as an ORF with a role that remains uncertain. Sequencing used CD4+ T cells from PBMCs cultured with HCoV-OC43 spike peptides, obtained after COVID-19 vaccination. The subset was: HCoV-OC43 spike overlapping peptide pool stimulation. The source is a human donor who received a COVID-19 vaccine. This CDR3 reads CAFTPRANTEAFF. The CDR3 DNA is TGCGCCTTTACGCCGCGGGCCAACACTGAAGCTTTCTTT.